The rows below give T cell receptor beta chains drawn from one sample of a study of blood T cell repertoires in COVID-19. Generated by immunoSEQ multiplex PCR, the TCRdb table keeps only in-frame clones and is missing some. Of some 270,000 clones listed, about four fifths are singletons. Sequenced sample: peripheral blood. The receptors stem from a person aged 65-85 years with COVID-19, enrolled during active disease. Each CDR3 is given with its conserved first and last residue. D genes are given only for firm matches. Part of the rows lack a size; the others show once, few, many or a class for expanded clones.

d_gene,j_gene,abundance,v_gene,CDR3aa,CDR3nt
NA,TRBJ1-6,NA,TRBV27,CASSFWVGENSPLHF,TGTGCCAGCAGTTTCTGGGTAGGGGAAAATTCACCCCTCCACTTT
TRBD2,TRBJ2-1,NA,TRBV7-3,CASSKLEYPAGGSYNEQFF,TGTGCCAGCAGCAAACTCGAATACCCAGCGGGAGGTTCCTACAATGAGCAGTTCTTC
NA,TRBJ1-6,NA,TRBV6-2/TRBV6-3,CASSYEWAALHF,TGTGCCAGCAGTTACGAGTGGGCAGCCCTCCACTTT
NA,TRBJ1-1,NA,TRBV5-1,CASSLARMTENTEAFF,TGCGCCAGCAGCTTGGCAAGGATGACAGAGAACACTGAAGCTTTCTTT
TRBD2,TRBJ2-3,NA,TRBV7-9,CASSLGGGVFTEDTQYF,TGTGCCAGCAGCTTAGGGGGAGGGGTCTTCACGGAGGATACGCAGTATTTT
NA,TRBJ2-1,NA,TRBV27,CASSLTGYINEQFF,TGTGCCAGCAGTTTAACAGGGTACATCAATGAGCAGTTCTTC
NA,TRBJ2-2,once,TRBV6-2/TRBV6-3,CASSSYRTGELFF,TGTGCCAGCAGCTCCTACCGGACCGGGGAGCTGTTTTTT
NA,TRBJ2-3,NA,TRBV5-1,CASSLDRGGVDTQYF,TGCGCCAGCAGCTTGGATAGGGGCGGGGTAGATACGCAGTATTTT
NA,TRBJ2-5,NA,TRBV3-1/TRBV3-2,CASSQAAGNRETQYF,TGTGCCAGCAGCCAAGCGGCAGGGAATCGGGAGACCCAGTACTTC
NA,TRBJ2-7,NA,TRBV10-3,CAIRRERDYEQYF,TGTGCCATCAGAAGGGAGCGAGATTACGAGCAGTACTTC
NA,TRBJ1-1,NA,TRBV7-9,CASSQRQALVPEAFF,TGTGCCAGCAGCCAGAGACAGGCCCTTGTACCTGAAGCTTTCTTT
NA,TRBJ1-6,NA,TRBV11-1,CASSLLQGISPLHF,TGTGCCAGCAGCTTACTCCAGGGCATTTCACCCCTCCACTTT
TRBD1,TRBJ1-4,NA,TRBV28,CASSPQGTDNEKLFF,TGTGCCAGCAGTCCACAAGGGACAGATAATGAAAAACTGTTTTTT
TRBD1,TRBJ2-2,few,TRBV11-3,CASSSTGMETGELFF,TGTGCCAGCAGCTCGACAGGGATGGAGACCGGGGAGCTGTTTTTT
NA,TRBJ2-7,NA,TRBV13,CASSFGQTPSEQYF,TGTGCCAGCAGCTTTGGACAGACGCCCTCCGAGCAGTACTTC
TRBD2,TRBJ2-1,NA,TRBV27,CASRLAGGNEQFF,TGTGCCAGCAGACTAGCGGGGGGCAATGAGCAGTTCTTC
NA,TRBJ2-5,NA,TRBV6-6,CASRRRTDQETQYF,TGTGCCAGCAGACGTCGGACAGACCAAGAGACCCAGTACTTC
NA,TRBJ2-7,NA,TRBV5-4,CASSKGYEQYF,TGTGCCAGCAGCAAGGGGTACGAGCAGTACTTC
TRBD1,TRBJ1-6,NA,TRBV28,CASSSRTGVNSPLHF,TGTGCCAGCAGTTCGAGGACAGGCGTTAATTCACCCCTCCACTTT
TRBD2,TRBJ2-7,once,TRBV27,CASSGDGGYEQYF,TGTGCCAGCAGTGGGGACGGGGGGTACGAGCAGTACTTC
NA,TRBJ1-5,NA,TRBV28,CASSLAGAGNQPQHF,TGTGCCAGCAGTTTAGCGGGGGCAGGGAATCAGCCCCAGCATTTT
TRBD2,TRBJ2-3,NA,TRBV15,CATSRSGTSGRVTDTQYF,TGTGCCACCAGCAGATCCGGGACTAGCGGGAGGGTCACAGATACGCAGTATTTT
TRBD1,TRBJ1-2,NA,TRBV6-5,CASTRDSHYGYTF,TGTGCCAGCACCCGGGACAGTCACTATGGCTACACCTTC
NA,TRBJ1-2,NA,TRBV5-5,CASSPEGYGYTF,TGTGCCAGCAGCCCCGAGGGCTATGGCTACACCTTC
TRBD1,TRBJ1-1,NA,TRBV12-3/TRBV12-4,CASGRGMNTEAFF,TGTGCCAGCGGCAGGGGGATGAACACTGAAGCTTTCTTT
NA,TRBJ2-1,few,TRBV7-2,CASSYDRYNEQFF,TGTGCCAGCAGCTACGACAGGTACAATGAGCAGTTCTTC
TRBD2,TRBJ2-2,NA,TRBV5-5,CASSLVQTSDAGELFF,TGTGCCAGCAGCTTGGTGCAGACTAGCGATGCCGGGGAGCTGTTTTTT